Following are 25 T cell receptor beta chains from one sample sequenced in a study of shared clonotypes between healthy human individuals. Produced via immunoSEQ multiplex PCR; TCRdb's table is partial and in-frame only. The table lists about 1 million clones, about 77% of them singletons. Specimen: memory CD4+ T cells sorted from blood. Subset reported: CD45RA-negative fraction. The receptors were sampled from a man between 18 and 35 years old in good health.

The gene calls are TRBV23-1 and TRBJ2-2, with unresolved D. TRBV23-1 is reported as an ORF; its role is uncertain. The CDR3 has 13 residues. The V and J ends lost 8 bases and 0 bases respectively, with 7 bases between them. CDR3 in DNA: TGCGCCAGCCAGGATACGAACACCGGGGAGCTGTTTTTT. Translating gives CASQDTNTGELFF.

This clone was seen a few times. At the DNA level, this CDR3 is encoded by other sequences in the same sample as well. This chain uses TRBV6-1 with TRBJ1-5, with D maybe TRBD1 (6 bases). This CDR3 has 15 residues. Germline V gene data show CDR1 as MNHNS and CDR2 as SASEGT. Trimming left V 6 bases short and J 4 bases short, with 16 bases between. The CDR3 sequence is CASSAEGGGNQPQHF. CDR3 nucleotides: TGTGCCAGCAGCGCCGAAGGGGGAGGGAATCAGCCCCAGCATTTT.

The chain combines TRBV6-1 with TRBJ2-4; 12 bases match TRBD1. This CDR3 is 18 amino acids long. With V trimmed by 0 bases and J by 6 bases, 9 bases remained unmatched. Germline-derived CDR1 and CDR2 are MNHNS and SASEGT. This CDR3 is CASSEAPPGQGAGNIQYF. The CDR3 nucleotides are TGTGCCAGCAGTGAAGCGCCCCCGGGACAGGGGGCTGGAAACATTCAGTACTTC.

This sequence joins TRBV28 and TRBJ1-5, with a possible D match to TRBD1 (5 bases). Germline CDR1 reads MDHEN; CDR2 reads SYDVKM. There are 15 residues in the CDR3. The V gene lost 6 bases and the J gene lost 7 bases, with 19 bases spanning the gap. The CDR3: CASSSPEGNRQPQHF. The CDR3 nucleotides read TGTGCCAGCAGCTCACCAGAGGGGAACAGGCAGCCCCAGCATTTT.

This clone was recorded a few times. V usage is TRBV7-2 and J usage is TRBJ2-7, with D unclear. Trimming took 0 bases from V and 6 from J, leaving 15 bases between them. The CDR3 is 15 residues long. Germline V gene sequence: CDR1 SGHTA, CDR2 FQGNSA. The CDR3 DNA reads TGTGCCAGCAGCTTAGCGTTAGCCCAGCGAGGCGAGCAGTACTTC. Translation gives CASSLALAQRGEQYF.

The chain carries TRBV19 and TRBJ2-7, with 7 bases lining up with TRBD1. The CDR3 loop spans 13 amino acids. Germline CDR1 LNHDA, CDR2 SQIVND (reference sequence). J was trimmed by 2 bases and V by 2 bases; bases with no gene match: 0. CDR3 amino acids: CASSIQGAYEQYF. In DNA, the CDR3 is TGTGCCAGTAGTATACAGGGGGCCTACGAGCAGTACTTC. The full variable domain, its missing parts supplied by reference TRBV19 and TRBJ2-7, is DGGITQSPKYLFRKEGQNVTLSCEQNLNHDAMYWYRQDPGQGLRLIYYSQIVNDFQKGDIAEGYSVSREKKESFPLTVTSAQKNPTAFYLCASSIQGAYEQYFGPGTRLTVT.

This rearrangement joins TRBV6-6 to TRBJ2-5, with 10 bases identical to TRBD2. V lost 7 bases, J lost 3 bases, and 8 bases stayed unmatched. The germline V gene has CDR1 MNHNY and CDR2 SVGAGI (reference sequence). The CDR3 consists of 15 residues. The CDR3 region is CASNDGAGGKETQYF. CDR3 DNA: TGTGCCAGCAACGACGGAGCGGGGGGGAAAGAGACCCAGTACTTC.

The CDR3 DNA reads TGTGCCAGTAGTATTGGGGGTAAAAGCAATCAGCCCCAGCATTTT. Translating gives CASSIGGKSNQPQHF. V is TRBV19 and J is TRBJ1-5, with TRBD1 as a possible D gene (5 bases). From germline, CDR1 is LNHDA and CDR2 SQIVND (reference sequence). V lost 3 bases to trimming and J lost 1 base, with 10 bases between them. There are 15 residues in the CDR3.

V usage is TRBV6-1 and J usage is TRBJ1-1, with D unclear. The germline V and J ends were trimmed by 1 base and 4 bases, with 10 bases remaining between them. This CDR3 has 14 amino acids. CDR1 is MNHNS, CDR2 SASEGT, per germline. CDR3 residues: CASSEDRGSTEAFF. The DNA of the CDR3 is TGTGCCAGCAGTGAAGATCGGGGTTCCACTGAAGCTTTCTTT.

CDR3 amino acids: CADGGGRDKKETQYF. CDR3 coding DNA: TGTGCCGACGGAGGGGGCAGAGACAAAAAAGAGACCCAGTACTTC. This rearrangement joins TRBV9 to TRBJ2-5; weak D call: TRBD1 (7 bases). Looked up from germline, CDR1 is SGDLS and CDR2 is YYNGEE. V lost 10 bases, J lost 3 bases, and 22 bases lay in between. The CDR3 runs 15 residues.

The chain has TRBV30 and TRBJ2-7; D may be TRBD1 (5 bases). Germline CDR1 is GTSNPN and CDR2 is SVGIG (reference sequence). V shed 2 bases and J shed 2 bases, with 13 bases lying between them. The CDR3 extends over 14 amino acids. This CDR3 is CAWSRNAGPYEQYF. The CDR3 nucleotides are TGTGCCTGGAGTAGGAATGCAGGGCCCTACGAGCAGTACTTC.

This chain joins TRBV12-5 and TRBJ1-2; 10 bases agree with TRBD1. The CDR3 is made up of 15 amino acids. Germline assignment: CDR1 LGHNT and CDR2 FRNRAP. J gave up 5 bases and V 7 bases, and 10 bases lay outside the gene matches. The CDR3 loop reads CASALDRGASYGYTF. In DNA form, the CDR3 reads TGTGCTAGTGCCCTGGACAGGGGGGCCTCATATGGCTACACCTTC.

The V gene is TRBV6-1, the J gene TRBJ2-6; D gene unclear. The CDR3 contains 15 residues. V gave up 3 bases and J gave up 3 bases, with 9 bases separating them. CDR1 and CDR2 (germline): MNHNS, SASEGT. CDR3 in amino acids: CASSEGSVGANVLTF. DNA for the CDR3: TGTGCCAGCAGTGAGGGGTCGGTTGGGGCCAACGTCCTGACTTTC.

The chain is built from TRBV5-6 and TRBJ1-5, with D tentatively TRBD1 (6 bases). The V and J ends lost 4 bases and 1 base respectively, with 12 bases between them. Looked up from germline, CDR1 is SGHDT and CDR2 is YYEEEE. This CDR3 is built from 15 residues. The CDR3 sequence is CASSRGYGSNQPQHF. In nucleotides, the CDR3 is TGTGCCAGCAGCAGGGGGTATGGAAGCAATCAGCCCCAGCATTTT.

The chain combines TRBV7-9 with TRBJ1-6, with D maybe TRBD1 (5 bases). V was shortened by 1 base and J by 13 bases, with 11 bases between the two germline ends. In germline, CDR1 is SEHNR, CDR2 FQNEAQ (reference sequence). The CDR3 has 13 residues. CDR3: CASSLGGAQPLHF. The CDR3 DNA is TGTGCCAGCAGCTTAGGAGGGGCCCAGCCCCTCCACTTT.

V gene TRBV5-6 combines with J gene TRBJ1-3, with D unresolved. The germline V gene has CDR1 SGHDT and CDR2 YYEEEE. The CDR3 consists of 14 residues. V lost 0 bases, J lost 2 bases, and 6 bases lay in between. DNA for the CDR3: TGTGCCAGCAGCTTGGGACCAACTGGAAACACCATATATTTT. Translation gives CASSLGPTGNTIYF.

The chain recombines TRBV7-9 with TRBJ2-1, with 9 bases matching TRBD2. The V gene end was trimmed by 2 bases and the J gene end by 3 bases; junction bases not matched to a gene: 11. This CDR3 has 18 amino acids. Germline assignment: CDR1 SEHNR and CDR2 FQNEAQ (reference sequence). DNA of the CDR3: TGTGCCAGCAGCTTAAAGGTGCGGCTAGCGGGGATCTACAATGAGCAGTTCTTC. As protein: CASSLKVRLAGIYNEQFF.

J is TRBJ2-7 and V is TRBV5-1, with 9 bases lining up with TRBD1. This CDR3 is 13 amino acids long. Trimming cost V 4 bases and J 5 bases; bases outside gene matches: 4. The germline V gene encodes CDR1 SGHRS and CDR2 YFSETQ. The CDR3 nucleotides read TGCGCCAGCAGCAGGGGACAGGGCAACGAGCAGTACTTC. Its protein product is CASSRGQGNEQYF.

The sample holds one count of this clone. The chain has TRBV10-3 and TRBJ2-3; TRBD1 agrees at 11 bases. The germline V gene has CDR1 ENHRY and CDR2 SYGVKD. The CDR3 covers 17 residues. V gave up 2 bases and J gave up 4 bases; unmatched junction bases: 8. The CDR3 region is CAISERGRTGGPDTQYF. In DNA, the CDR3 is TGTGCCATCAGTGAGCGAGGCCGGACAGGGGGCCCAGATACGCAGTATTTT.

This chain uses TRBV7-9 with TRBJ1-4; D is perhaps TRBD1 (5 bases). With 1 base removed from V and 6 bases from J, the gap between germline ends came to 9 bases. CDR3 length: 14 residues. The germline gives CDR1 SEHNR, CDR2 FQNEAQ (reference sequence). The DNA of the CDR3 is TGTGCCAGCAGCTTAGGGGGGATGGATGAAAAACTGTTTTTT. The encoded protein is CASSLGGMDEKLFF.

The chain recombines TRBV5-1 with TRBJ2-2; 7 bases match TRBD1. V lost 3 bases and J lost 4; bases outside the gene matches: 3. CDR1 is SGHRS and CDR2 is YFSETQ in the germline V gene. This CDR3 comprises 14 residues. CDR3 region: CASSSTGPTGELFF. CDR3 sequence (DNA): TGCGCCAGCAGCTCGACAGGGCCCACCGGGGAGCTGTTTTTT.

About this clone: One end of the junction varies from germline; a read error may be responsible. J is TRBJ2-1 and V is TRBV7-9, with TRBD2 identical over 12 bases. Germline loops: CDR1 SEHNR, CDR2 FQNEAQ (reference sequence). The CDR3 totals 15 residues. The CDR3 protein is CASSQGASSGGVLVF. Written as DNA, the CDR3 is TGTGCCAGCAGCCAAGGGGCGTCTAGCGGGGGGGTGTTAGTCTTC.

The genes are TRBV5-1 and TRBJ1-1; tentative D call: TRBD1 (5 bases). The CDR3 has 15 residues. Germline V gene lookup returns CDR1 SGHRS and CDR2 YFSETQ. Trimming left V 5 bases short and J 1 base short, with 15 bases between. The chain's CDR3 is CASRRDAVGNTEAFF. The CDR3 nucleotides are TGCGCCAGCAGAAGGGACGCCGTGGGGAACACTGAAGCTTTCTTT.

The genes are TRBV2 and TRBJ2-2; TRBD2 agrees at 8 bases. The junction had 5 bases not matched to a gene; V was cut back by 1 base and J by 4 bases. CDR1 SNHLY and CDR2 FYNNEI come from the germline V gene. The length of the CDR3 is 16 residues. The CDR3 here is CASSEGGLGITGELFF. The DNA of the CDR3 is TGTGCCAGCAGTGAAGGGGGACTAGGGATCACCGGGGAGCTGTTTTTT.

This chain links TRBV4-1 with TRBJ1-3; D might be TRBD1 (5 bases). The CDR3 contains 16 residues. Per germline, CDR1 MGHRA and CDR2 YSYEKL. Trimming removed 0 bases at V and 0 bases at J, with 9 bases between. Written as DNA, the CDR3 is TGCGCCAGCAGCCAAGACGAGGGGCTCTCTGGAAACACCATATATTTT. Its translation is CASSQDEGLSGNTIYF.